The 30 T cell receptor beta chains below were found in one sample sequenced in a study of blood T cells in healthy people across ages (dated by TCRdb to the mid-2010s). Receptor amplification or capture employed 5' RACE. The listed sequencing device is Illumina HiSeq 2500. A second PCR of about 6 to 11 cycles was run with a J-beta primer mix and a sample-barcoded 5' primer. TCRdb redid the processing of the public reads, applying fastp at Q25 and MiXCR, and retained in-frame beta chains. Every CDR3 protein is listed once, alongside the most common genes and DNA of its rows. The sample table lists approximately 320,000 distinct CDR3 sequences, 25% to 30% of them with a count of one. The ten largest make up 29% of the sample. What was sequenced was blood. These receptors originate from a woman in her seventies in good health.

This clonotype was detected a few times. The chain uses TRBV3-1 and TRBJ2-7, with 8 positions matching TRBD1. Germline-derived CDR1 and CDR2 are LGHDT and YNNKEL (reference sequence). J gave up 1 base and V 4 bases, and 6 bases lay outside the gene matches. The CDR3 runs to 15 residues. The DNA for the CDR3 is TGTGCCAGCAGCCCAGAACGACAGGGGTCCTACGAGCAGTACTTC. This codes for CASSPERQGSYEQYF.

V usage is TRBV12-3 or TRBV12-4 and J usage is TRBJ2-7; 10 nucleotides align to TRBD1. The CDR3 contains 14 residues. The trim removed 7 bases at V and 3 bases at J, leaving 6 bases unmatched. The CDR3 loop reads CASTLTGGNYEQYF. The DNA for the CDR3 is TGTGCCAGCACCTTGACAGGGGGCAACTACGAGCAGTACTTC.

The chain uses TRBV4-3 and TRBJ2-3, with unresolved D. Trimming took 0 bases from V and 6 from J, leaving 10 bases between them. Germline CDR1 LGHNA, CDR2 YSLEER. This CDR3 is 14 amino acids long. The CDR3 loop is CASSQDESVDTQYF. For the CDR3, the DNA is TGCGCCAGCAGCCAAGATGAGTCCGTGGATACGCAGTATTTT.

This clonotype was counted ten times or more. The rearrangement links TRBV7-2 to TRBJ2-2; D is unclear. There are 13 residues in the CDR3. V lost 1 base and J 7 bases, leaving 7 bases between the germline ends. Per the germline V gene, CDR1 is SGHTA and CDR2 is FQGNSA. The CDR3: CASSLDPGGELFF. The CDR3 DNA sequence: TGTGCCAGCAGCTTAGACCCGGGCGGGGAGCTGTTTTTT.

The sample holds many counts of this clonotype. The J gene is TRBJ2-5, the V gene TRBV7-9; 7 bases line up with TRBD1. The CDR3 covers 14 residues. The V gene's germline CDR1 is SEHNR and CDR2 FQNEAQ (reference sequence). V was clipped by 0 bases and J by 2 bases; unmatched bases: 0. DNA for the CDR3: TGTGCCAGCAGCTTAGCGACAGGGCAAGAGACCCAGTACTTC. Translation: CASSLATGQETQYF.

The CDR3 DNA is TGTGCCAGCAGCCGAGTGGAGAGGGGGAACTATGGCTACACCTTC. Its translation: CASSRVERGNYGYTF. The gene calls are TRBV3-1 and TRBJ1-2; D is possibly TRBD1 (6 bases). Trimming left V 4 bases short and J 2 bases short, with 14 bases between. The CDR3 runs 15 residues. Germline V gene data show CDR1 as LGHDT and CDR2 as YNNKEL (reference sequence).

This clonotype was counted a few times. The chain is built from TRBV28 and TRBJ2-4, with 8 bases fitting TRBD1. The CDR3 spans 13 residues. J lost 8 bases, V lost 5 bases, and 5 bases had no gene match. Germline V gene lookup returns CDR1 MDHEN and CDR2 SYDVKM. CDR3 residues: CASSLRTGYIQYF. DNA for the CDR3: TGTGCCAGCAGTCTTAGGACAGGGTACATTCAGTACTTC.

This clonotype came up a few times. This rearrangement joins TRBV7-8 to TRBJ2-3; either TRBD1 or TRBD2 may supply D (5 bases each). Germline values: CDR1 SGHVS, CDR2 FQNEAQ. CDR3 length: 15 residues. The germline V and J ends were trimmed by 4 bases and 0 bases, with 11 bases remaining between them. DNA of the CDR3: TGTGCCAGCAGCTCCGGGACCTCTAGCACAGATACGCAGTATTTT. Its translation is CASSSGTSSTDTQYF.

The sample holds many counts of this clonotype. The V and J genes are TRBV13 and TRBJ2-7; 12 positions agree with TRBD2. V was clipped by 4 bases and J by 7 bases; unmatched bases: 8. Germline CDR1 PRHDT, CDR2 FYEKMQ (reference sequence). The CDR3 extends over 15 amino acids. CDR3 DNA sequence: TGTGCCAGCAGCTCAGGACTAGCGGGAATGTATGAGCAGTACTTC. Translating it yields CASSSGLAGMYEQYF.

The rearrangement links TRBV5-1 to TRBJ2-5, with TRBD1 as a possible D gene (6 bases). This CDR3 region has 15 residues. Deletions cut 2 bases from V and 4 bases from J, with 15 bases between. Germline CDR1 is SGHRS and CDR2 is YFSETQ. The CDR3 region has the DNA TGCGCCAGCAGCTTCGGCAGGGGCGGCGTAGAGACCCAGTACTTC. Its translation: CASSFGRGGVETQYF.

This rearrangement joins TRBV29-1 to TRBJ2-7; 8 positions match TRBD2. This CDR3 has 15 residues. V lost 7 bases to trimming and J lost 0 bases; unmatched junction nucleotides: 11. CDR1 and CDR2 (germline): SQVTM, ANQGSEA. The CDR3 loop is CSGAGRSGSSYEQYF. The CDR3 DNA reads TGCAGCGGTGCGGGAAGGAGCGGGAGCTCCTACGAGCAGTACTTC.

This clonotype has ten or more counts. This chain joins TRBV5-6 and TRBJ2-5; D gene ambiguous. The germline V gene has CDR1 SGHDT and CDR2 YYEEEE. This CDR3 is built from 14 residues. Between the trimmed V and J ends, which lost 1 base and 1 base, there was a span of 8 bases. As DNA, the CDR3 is TGTGCCAGCAGCTTGTTTGGATCCCAAGAGACCCAGTACTTC. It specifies CASSLFGSQETQYF.

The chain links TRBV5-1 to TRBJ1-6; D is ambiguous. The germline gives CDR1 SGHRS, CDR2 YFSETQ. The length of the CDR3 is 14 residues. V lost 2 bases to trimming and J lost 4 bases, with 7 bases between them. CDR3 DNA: TGCGCCAGCAGCTTTACGGAATATAATTCACCCCTCCACTTT. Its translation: CASSFTEYNSPLHF.

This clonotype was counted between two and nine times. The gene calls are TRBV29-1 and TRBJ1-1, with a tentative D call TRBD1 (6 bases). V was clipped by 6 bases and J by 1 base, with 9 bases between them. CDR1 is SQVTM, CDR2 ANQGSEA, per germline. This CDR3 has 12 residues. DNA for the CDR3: TGCAGCGTGTCGACAGGGAACACTGAAGCTTTCTTT. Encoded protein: CSVSTGNTEAFF.

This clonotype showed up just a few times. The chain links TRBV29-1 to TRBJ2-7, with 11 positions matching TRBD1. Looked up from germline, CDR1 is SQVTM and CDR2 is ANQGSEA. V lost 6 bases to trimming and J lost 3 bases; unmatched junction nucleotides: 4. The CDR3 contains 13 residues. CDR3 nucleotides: TGCAGCGTAGCCGGGACAGGGGGCTACGAGCAGTACTTC. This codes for CSVAGTGGYEQYF.

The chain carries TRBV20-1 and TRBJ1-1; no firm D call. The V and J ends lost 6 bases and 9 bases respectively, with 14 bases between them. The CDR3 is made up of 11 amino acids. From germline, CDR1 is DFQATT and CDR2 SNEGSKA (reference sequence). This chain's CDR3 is CSARTTAQAFF. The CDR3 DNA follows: TGCAGTGCCAGGACGACCGCCCAAGCTTTCTTT.

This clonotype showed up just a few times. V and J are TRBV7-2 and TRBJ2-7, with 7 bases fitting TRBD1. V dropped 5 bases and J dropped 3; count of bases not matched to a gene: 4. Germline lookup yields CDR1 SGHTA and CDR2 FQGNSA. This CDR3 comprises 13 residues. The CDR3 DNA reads TGTGCCAGCAGCCGAGGGGGCTACTACGAGCAGTACTTC. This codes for CASSRGGYYEQYF.

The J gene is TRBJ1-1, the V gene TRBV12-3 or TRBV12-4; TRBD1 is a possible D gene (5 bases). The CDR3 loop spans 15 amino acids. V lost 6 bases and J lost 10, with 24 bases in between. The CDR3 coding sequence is TGTGCCAGCAGCCTTTCCTGGGGCCGGGCCGAGGGAGCTTTCTTT. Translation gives CASSLSWGRAEGAFF.

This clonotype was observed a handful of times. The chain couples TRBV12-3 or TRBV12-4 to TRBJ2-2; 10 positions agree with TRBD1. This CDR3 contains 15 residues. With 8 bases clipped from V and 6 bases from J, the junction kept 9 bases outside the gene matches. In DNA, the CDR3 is TGTGCCAGCTCTGACAGGGGGCCGTTCCCCGGGGAGCTGTTTTTT. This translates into CASSDRGPFPGELFF.

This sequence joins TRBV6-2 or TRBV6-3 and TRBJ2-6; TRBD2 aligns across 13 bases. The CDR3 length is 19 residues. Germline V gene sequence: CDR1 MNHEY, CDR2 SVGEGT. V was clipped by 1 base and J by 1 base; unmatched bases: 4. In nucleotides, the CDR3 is TGTGCCAGCAGTTACTATGGACTAGCGGGAGTTTCTGGGGCCAACGTCCTGACTTTC. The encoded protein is CASSYYGLAGVSGANVLTF.

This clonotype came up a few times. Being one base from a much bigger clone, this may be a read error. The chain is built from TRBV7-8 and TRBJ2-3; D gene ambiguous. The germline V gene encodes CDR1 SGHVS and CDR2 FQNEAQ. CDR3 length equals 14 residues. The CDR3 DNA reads TGTGCCAGCGGCTTAGGTCGGAGCACAGATACGCAGTATTTT. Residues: CASGLGRSTDTQYF.

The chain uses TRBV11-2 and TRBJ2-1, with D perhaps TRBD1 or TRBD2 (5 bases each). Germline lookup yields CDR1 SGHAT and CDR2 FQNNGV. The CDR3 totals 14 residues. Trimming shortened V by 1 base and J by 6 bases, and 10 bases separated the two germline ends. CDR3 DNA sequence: TGTGCCAGCAGCTTAGTTACTAGGGGCAATGAGCAGTTCTTC. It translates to CASSLVTRGNEQFF.

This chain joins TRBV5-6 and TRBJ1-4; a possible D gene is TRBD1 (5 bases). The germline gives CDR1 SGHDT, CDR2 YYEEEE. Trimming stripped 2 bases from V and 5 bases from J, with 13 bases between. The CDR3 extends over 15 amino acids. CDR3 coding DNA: TGTGCCAGCAGCTTAATCGGGGGAGGAAATGAAAAACTGTTTTTT. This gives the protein CASSLIGGGNEKLFF.

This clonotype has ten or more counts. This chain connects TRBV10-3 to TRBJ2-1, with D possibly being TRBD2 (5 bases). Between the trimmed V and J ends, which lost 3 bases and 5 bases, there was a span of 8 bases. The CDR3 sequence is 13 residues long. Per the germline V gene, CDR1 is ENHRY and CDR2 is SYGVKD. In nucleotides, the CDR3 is TGTGCCATCAGTGAAAACGGGAACAATGAGCAGTTCTTC. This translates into CAISENGNNEQFF.

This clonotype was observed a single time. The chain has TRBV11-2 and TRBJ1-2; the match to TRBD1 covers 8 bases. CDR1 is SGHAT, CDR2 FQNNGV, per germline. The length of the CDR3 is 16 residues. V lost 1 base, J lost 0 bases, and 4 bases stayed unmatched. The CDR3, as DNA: TGTGCCAGCAGCTTAGCAGGGGGCGCGACTAACTATGGCTACACCTTC. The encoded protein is CASSLAGGATNYGYTF.

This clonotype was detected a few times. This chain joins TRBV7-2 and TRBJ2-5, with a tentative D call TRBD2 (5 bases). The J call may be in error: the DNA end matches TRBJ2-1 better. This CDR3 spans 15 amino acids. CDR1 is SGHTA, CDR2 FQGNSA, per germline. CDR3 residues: CASSLGLVLRDEQFF. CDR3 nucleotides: TGTGCCAGCAGCTTAGGGCTAGTGTTGAGGGATGAGCAGTTCTTC.

The CDR3 sequence: CASGLDRDRGGYTF. CDR3 nucleotides: TGTGCCAGCGGCCTGGACAGGGACCGGGGTGGCTACACCTTC. The rearrangement links TRBV27 to TRBJ1-2, with 8 bases lining up with TRBD1. Losses at the gene ends were 8 bases for V and 7 bases for J; bases not matched to a gene: 12. Germline V gene lookup returns CDR1 MNHEY and CDR2 SMNVEV (reference sequence). The CDR3 covers 14 residues.

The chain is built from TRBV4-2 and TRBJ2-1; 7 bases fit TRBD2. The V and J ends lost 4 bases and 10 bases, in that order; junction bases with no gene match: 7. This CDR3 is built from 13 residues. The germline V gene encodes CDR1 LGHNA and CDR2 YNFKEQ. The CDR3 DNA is TGTGCCAGCAGCCCAACGACTAGCCGCGAGCAGTTCTTC. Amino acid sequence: CASSPTTSREQFF.

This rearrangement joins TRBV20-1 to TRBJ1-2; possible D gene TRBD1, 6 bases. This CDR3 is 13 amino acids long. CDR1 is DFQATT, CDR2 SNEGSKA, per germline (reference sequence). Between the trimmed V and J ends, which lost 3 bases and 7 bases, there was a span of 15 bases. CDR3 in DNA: TGCAGTGCTAGCATCTGGGGGGCGCGTGGCTACACCTTC. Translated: CSASIWGARGYTF.

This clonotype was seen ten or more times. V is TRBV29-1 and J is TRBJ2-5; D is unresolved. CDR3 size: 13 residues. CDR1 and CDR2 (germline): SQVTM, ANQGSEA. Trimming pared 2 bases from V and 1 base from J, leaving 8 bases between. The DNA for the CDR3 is TGCAGCGTTGAAATACCAGCCCAAGAGACCCAGTACTTC. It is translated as CSVEIPAQETQYF. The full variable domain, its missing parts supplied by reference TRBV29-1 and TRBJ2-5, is SAVISQKPSRDICQRGTSLTIQCQVDSQVTMMFWYRQQPGQSLTLIATANQGSEATYESGFVIDKFPISRPNLTFSTLTVSNMSPEDSSIYLCSVEIPAQETQYFGPGTRLLVL.